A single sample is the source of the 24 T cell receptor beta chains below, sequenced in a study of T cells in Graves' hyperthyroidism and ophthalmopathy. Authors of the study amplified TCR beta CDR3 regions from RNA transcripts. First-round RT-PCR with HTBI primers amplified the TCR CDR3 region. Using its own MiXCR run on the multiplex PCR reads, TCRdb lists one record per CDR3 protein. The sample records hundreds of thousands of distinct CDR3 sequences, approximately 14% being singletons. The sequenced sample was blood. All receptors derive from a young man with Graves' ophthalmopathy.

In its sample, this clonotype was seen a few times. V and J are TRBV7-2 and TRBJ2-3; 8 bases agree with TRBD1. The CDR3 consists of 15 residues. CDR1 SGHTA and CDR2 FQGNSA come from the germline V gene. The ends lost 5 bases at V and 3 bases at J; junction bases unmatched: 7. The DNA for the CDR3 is TGTGCCAGCAGCCCGCGGGACAGGTTGACAGATACGCAGTATTTT. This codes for CASSPRDRLTDTQYF. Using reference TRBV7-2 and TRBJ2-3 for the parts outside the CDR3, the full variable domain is GAGVSQSPSNKVTEKGKDVELRCDPISGHTALYWYRQSLGQGLEFLIYFQGNSAPDKSGLPSDRFSAERTGGSVSTLTIQRTQQEDSAVYLCASSPRDRLTDTQYFGPGTRLTVL.

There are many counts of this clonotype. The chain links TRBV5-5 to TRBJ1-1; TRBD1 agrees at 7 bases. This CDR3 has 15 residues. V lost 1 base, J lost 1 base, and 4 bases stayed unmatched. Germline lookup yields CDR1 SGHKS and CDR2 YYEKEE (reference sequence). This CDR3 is CASSLSGTANTEAFF. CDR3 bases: TGTGCCAGCAGCTTGTCAGGGACAGCGAACACTGAAGCTTTCTTT.

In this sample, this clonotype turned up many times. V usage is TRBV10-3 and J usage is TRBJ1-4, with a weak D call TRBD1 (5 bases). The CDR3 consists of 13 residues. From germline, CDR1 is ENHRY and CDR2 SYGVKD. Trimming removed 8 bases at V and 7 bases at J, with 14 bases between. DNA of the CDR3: TGTGCCATCTCCGCGGGGGAAGCTGAAAAACTGTTTTTT. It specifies CAISAGEAEKLFF.

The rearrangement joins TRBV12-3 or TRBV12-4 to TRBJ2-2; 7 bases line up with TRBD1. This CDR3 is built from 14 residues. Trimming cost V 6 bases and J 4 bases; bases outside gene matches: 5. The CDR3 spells CASRTTGSTGELFF. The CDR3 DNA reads TGTGCCAGCAGGACGACAGGGAGCACCGGGGAGCTGTTTTTT.

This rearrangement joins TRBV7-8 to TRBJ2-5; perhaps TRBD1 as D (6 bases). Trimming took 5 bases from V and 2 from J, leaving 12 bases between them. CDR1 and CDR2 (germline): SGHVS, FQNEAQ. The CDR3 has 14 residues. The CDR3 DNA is TGTGCCAGCAGCCACGGACAGCCACAAGAGACCCAGTACTTC. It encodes CASSHGQPQETQYF.

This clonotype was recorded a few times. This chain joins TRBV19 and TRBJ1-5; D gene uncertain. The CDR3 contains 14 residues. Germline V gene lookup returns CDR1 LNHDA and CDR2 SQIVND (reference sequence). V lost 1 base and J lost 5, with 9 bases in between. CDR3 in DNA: TGTGCCAGTAGTATAGTTTTTCGCGATCAGCCCCAGCATTTT. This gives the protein CASSIVFRDQPQHF.

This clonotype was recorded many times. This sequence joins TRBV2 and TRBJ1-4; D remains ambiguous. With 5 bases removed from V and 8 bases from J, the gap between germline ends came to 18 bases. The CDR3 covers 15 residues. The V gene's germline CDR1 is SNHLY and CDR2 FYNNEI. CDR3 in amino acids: CASSRTWSWSEKLFF. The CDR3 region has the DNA TGTGCCAGCAGTCGCACCTGGTCCTGGTCGGAAAAACTGTTTTTT.

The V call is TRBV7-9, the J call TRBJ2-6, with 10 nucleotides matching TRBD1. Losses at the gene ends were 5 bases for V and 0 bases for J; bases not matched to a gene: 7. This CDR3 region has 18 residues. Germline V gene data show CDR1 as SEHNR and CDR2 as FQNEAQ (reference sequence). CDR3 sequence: CASSRRTGGISGANVLTF. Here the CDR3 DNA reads TGTGCCAGCAGCCGCCGGACAGGGGGGATCTCTGGGGCCAACGTCCTGACTTTC.

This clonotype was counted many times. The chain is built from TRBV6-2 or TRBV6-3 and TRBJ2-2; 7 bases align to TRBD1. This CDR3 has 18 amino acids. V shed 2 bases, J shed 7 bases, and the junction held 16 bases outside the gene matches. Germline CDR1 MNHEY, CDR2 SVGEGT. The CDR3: CASSYRATGFRYNGELFF. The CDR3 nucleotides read TGTGCCAGCAGTTACCGGGCGACAGGGTTTCGGTACAACGGGGAGCTGTTTTTT.

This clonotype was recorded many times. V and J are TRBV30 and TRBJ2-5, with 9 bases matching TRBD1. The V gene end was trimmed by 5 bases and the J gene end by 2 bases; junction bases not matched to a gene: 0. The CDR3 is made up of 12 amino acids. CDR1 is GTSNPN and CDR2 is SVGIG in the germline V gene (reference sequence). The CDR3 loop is CAWGQGQETQYF. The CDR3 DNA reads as TGTGCCTGGGGACAGGGGCAAGAGACCCAGTACTTC.

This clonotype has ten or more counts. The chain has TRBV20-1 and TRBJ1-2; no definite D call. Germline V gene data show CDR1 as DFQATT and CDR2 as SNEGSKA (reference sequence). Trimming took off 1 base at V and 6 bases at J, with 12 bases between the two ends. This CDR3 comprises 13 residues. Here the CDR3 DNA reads TGCAGTGCTAGAGGCGGGGTCGGGCATGGCTACACCTTC. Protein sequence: CSARGGVGHGYTF.

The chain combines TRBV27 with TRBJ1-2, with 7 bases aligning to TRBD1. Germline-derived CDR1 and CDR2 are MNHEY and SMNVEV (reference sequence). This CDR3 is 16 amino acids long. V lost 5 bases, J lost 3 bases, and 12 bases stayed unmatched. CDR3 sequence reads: CASSGPTGTTYYGYTF. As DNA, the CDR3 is TGTGCCAGCAGTGGCCCGACAGGGACCACCTACTATGGCTACACCTTC.

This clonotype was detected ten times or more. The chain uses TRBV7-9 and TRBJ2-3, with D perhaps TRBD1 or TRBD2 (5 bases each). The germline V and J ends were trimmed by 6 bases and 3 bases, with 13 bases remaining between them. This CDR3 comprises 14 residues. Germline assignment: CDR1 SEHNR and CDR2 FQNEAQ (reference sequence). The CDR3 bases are TGTGCCAGCAGACCAGGGACCACAACAGATACGCAGTATTTT. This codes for CASRPGTTTDTQYF.

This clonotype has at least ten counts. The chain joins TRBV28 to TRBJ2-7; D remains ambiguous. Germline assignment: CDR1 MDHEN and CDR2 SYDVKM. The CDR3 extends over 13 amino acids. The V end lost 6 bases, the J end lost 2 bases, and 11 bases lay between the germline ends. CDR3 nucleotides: TGTGCCAGCAGCGTTACCAGCCCCTACGAGCAGTACTTC. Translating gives CASSVTSPYEQYF.

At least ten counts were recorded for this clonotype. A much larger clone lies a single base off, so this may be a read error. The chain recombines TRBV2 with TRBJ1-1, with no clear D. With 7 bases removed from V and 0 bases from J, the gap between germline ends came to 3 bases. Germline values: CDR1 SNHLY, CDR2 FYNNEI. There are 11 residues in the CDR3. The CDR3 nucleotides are TGTGCCAGCATTTTGAACACTGAAGCTTTCTTT. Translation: CASILNTEAFF.

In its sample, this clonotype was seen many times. CDR3 region: CAWREGPNTEAFF. In nucleotides, the CDR3 is TGTGCCTGGAGGGAGGGACCGAATACTGAAGCTTTCTTT. The chain has TRBV30 and TRBJ1-1, with D possibly matching TRBD1 (5 bases). Trimming left V 3 bases short and J 5 bases short, with 13 bases between. This CDR3 has 13 amino acids. Germline V gives CDR1 GTSNPN, CDR2 SVGIG (reference sequence).

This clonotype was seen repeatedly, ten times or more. As DNA, the CDR3 is TGTGCCAGCAGCTTAGGGGGACTCCGCACAGATACGCAGTATTTT. Protein product: CASSLGGLRTDTQYF. J is TRBJ2-3 and V is TRBV11-1, with D tentatively TRBD2 (6 bases). The germline gives CDR1 SGHAT, CDR2 FQDESV (reference sequence). Trimming cost V 1 base and J 1 base, with 9 bases left between them. There are 15 residues in the CDR3.

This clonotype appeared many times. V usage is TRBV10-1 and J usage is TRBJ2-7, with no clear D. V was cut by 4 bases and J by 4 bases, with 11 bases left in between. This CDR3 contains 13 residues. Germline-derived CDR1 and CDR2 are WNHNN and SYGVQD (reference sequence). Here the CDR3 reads CASSAVASYEQYF. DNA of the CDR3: TGCGCCAGCAGTGCGGTAGCATCTTACGAGCAGTACTTC.

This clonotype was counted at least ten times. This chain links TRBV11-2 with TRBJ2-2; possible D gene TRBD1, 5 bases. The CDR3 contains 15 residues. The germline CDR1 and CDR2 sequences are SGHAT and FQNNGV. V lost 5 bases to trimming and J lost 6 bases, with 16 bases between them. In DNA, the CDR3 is TGTGCCAGCAGCCTGACTTCAGGGATTTCCGGGGAGCTGTTTTTT. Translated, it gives CASSLTSGISGELFF. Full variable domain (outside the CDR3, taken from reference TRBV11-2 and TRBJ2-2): EAGVAQSPRYKIIEKRQSVAFWCNPISGHATLYWYQQILGQGPKLLIQFQNNGVVDDSQLPKDRFSAERLKGVDSTLKIQPAKLEDSAVYLCASSLTSGISGELFFGEGSRLTVL.

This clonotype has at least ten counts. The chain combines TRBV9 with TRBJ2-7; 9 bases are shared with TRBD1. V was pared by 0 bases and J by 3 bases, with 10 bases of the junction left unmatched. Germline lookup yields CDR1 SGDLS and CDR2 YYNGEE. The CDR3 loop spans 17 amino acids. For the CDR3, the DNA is TGTGCCAGCAGCGTAGCGTTGGGGACAGGGATACGCTACGAGCAGTACTTC. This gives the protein CASSVALGTGIRYEQYF.

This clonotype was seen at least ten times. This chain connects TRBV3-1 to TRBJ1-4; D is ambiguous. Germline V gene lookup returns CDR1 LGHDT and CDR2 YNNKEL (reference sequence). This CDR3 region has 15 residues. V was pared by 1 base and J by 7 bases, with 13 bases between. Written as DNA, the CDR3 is TGTGCCAGCAGCCAAGTTGTCGGTTTAGGTGAAAAACTGTTTTTT. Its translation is CASSQVVGLGEKLFF.

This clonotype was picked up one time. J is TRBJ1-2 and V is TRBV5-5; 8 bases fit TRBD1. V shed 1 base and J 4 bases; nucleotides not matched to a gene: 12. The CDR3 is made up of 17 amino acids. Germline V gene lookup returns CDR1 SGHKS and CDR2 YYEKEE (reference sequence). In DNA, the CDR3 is TGTGCCAGCAGCTTGCTGCAGGGGGCAGTGGATGGCTATGGCTACACCTTC. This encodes CASSLLQGAVDGYGYTF.

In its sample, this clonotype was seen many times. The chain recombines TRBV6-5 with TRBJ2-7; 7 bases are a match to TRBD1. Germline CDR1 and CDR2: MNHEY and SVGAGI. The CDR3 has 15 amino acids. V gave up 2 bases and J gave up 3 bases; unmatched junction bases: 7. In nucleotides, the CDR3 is TGTGCCAGCAGTTACGGCCGGGACAGCCACTACGAGCAGTACTTC. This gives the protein CASSYGRDSHYEQYF.

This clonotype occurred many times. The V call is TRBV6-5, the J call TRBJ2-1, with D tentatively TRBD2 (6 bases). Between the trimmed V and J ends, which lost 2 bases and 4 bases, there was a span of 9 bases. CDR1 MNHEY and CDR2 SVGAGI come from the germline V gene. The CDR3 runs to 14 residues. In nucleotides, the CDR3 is TGTGCCAGCAGTTACGAGGGACTTTACAATGAGCAGTTCTTC. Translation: CASSYEGLYNEQFF.